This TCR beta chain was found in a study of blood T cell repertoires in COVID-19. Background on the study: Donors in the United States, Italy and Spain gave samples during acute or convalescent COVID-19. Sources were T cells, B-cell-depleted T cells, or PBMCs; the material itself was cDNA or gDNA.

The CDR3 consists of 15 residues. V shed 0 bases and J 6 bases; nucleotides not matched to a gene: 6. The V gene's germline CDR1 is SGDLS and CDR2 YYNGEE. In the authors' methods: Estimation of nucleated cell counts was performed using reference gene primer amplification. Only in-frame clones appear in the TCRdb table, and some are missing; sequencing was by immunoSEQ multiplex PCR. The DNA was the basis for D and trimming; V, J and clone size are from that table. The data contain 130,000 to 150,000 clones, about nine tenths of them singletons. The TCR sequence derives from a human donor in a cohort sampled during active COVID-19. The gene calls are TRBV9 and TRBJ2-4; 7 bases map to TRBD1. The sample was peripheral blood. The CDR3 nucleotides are TGTGCCAGCAGCGTAGATCATGACAGGGCAAACATTCAGTACTTC. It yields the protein CASSVDHDRANIQYF.